The rows below give T cell receptor beta chains drawn from one sample of a study of blood T cell repertoires in COVID-19. Using immunoSEQ multiplex PCR, the repertoire was profiled, and TCRdb retains in-frame clones only, with some absent. This sample carries 150,000 to 170,000 clones, over 60% of them seen once, and the ten largest clones take roughly 1.7%. Sequences were obtained from peripheral blood. These receptors were obtained from a man older than 75 with acute or convalescent COVID-19. CDR3s include the opening cysteine and the closing phenylalanine or tryptophan.

>TRBJ2-5|TRBV5-4
CASSSGQQETQYF
>TRBJ1-6|TRBV6-2/TRBV6-3
CASSYAPPNSPLHF
>TRBJ2-3|TRBV7-9
CASSLGAHTDTQYF
>TRBJ2-1|TRBV7-6
CASSLETVRETNEQFF
>TRBJ2-1|TRBV7-7
CASSRTSGVDNEQFF
>TRBJ2-3|TRBV5-8
CASSLGAAPYF
>TRBJ2-3|TRBV6-5
CASRTGGTDTQYF
>TRBJ2-1|TRBV5-1
CASKSGSGSYNEQFF
>TRBJ2-3|TRBV5-4
CASSLAPKRAGGGTDTQYF
>TRBJ1-5|TRBV6-6
CASRQGVSNQPQHF
>TRBJ1-5|TRBV19
CASKKAGVEQPQHF
>TRBJ2-5|TRBV5-1
CASSLAQGPGHRHF
>TRBJ1-6|TRBV5-6
CASSSLGTPNNSPLHF
>TRBJ2-1|TRBV4-1
CASSQDGSGGPPGDEQFF
>TRBJ2-7|TRBV4-2
CASSPRTSGGPTAYEQYF
>TRBJ2-5|TRBV5-1
CASSSGGGLAETQYF
>TRBJ2-5|TRBV7-2
CASSLASGGAWETQYF
>TRBJ1-5|TRBV3-1/TRBV3-2
CASSQTRGLGQPQHF
>TRBJ1-3|TRBV11-3
CASSPRQGSSGNTIYF
>TRBJ2-3|TRBV6-5
CASSSQGTDTQYF
>TRBJ2-5|TRBV3-1/TRBV3-2
CASSQERTGGETQYF
>TRBJ2-7|TRBV6-4
CASRRRTSGGAYYEQYF
>TRBJ1-2|TRBV5-1
CASSSATRMYGYTF
>TRBJ2-5|TRBV11-3
CASSLDLGGETQYF
>TRBJ2-5|TRBV28
CASSSSGASIGETQYF
>TRBJ1-5|TRBV11-2
CASSLGTAKGQPQHF
>TRBJ1-3|TRBV28
CASSPTQASGTIYF
>TRBJ1-3|TRBV19
CASTPGQGSGNTIYF
>TRBJ1-6|TRBV7-6
CASSLEAGWASPLHF
>TRBJ2-6|TRBV11-3
CASSPGQFSGANVLTF
>TRBJ2-2|TRBV2
CASRGTSGGRNTGELFF
>TRBJ1-3|TRBV6-1
CASSEVGRGGNTIYF